This TCR beta chain stems from a study of cytomegalovirus exposure and HLA in healthy donors. About the research overall: The same platform was used for the roughly 130 validation repertoires as for the 650 to 700 first-cohort repertoires, as reported in a later analysis. Study conclusions and caveats: One later analysis, an examination of the 100 to 150 validation repertoires, found that first-cohort TCR clusters tended to co-occur in them.

CDR1 and CDR2 from the germline V gene are LNHNV and YYDKDF (reference sequence). The CDR3 length is 15 residues. Trimming took 1 base from V and 2 from J; bases not matched to a gene: 5. With respect to this clone: Its cognate antigen is unknown.

Clones were sequenced by immunoSEQ multiplex PCR, and TCRdb holds only the in-frame ones, with some missing. The sample records roughly 310,000 clones, nearly 90% being singletons. This TCR was recovered from a young man in good health and CMV-seronegative. Sequencing was carried out using PBMCs. This chain links TRBV15 with TRBJ2-7; 7 bases are a match to TRBD2. The CDR3 nucleotides are TGTGCCACCAGCAGAGTCCCTAGCGGAACCTACGAGCAGTACTTC. Its translation: CATSRVPSGTYEQYF.